One sample yielded the 23 T cell receptor beta chains listed below, sequenced in a study of blood T cell repertoires in COVID-19. The table came from immunoSEQ multiplex PCR; TCRdb's copy has only in-frame clones and leaves some out. The data contain approximately 240,000 clones, about 85% of them singletons. The material sequenced was peripheral blood. Receptors originate from an elderly woman with active or convalescent COVID-19.

The genes are TRBV7-2 and TRBJ2-2; D unclear. CDR3 length: 15 amino acids. Trimming stripped 2 bases from V and 0 bases from J, with 7 bases between. Per germline, CDR1 SGHTA and CDR2 FQGNSA. The CDR3 spells CASSLWQANTGELFF. The CDR3 DNA sequence: TGTGCCAGCAGCTTATGGCAGGCGAACACCGGGGAGCTGTTTTTT.

The chain has TRBV6-4 and TRBJ2-6; the D is unclear. Per germline, CDR1 MRHNA and CDR2 SNTAGT. V was trimmed by 6 bases and J by 2 bases, leaving 8 bases between them. The CDR3 spans 14 residues. In nucleotides, the CDR3 is TGTGCCAGCAGCCAGGTTGCTGGGGCCAACGTCCTGACTTTC. This encodes CASSQVAGANVLTF.

This clone was detected a few times. This chain connects TRBV5-1 to TRBJ1-6, with 7 nucleotides matching TRBD1. Germline lookup yields CDR1 SGHRS and CDR2 YFSETQ. The length of the CDR3 is 14 residues. V shed 4 bases, J shed 9 bases, and the junction held 7 bases outside the gene matches. The CDR3: CASSPRQGISPLHF. CDR3 bases: TGCGCCAGCAGCCCAAGACAGGGTATTTCACCCCTCCACTTT. Full variable domain (remainder filled in from reference TRBV5-1 and TRBJ1-6): KAGVTQTPRYLIKTRGQQVTLSCSPISGHRSVSWYQQTPGQGLQFLFEYFSETQRNKGNFPGRFSGRQFSNSRSEMNVSTLELGDSALYLCASSPRQGISPLHFGNGTRLTVT.

The genes are TRBV7-2 and TRBJ1-2; TRBD1 matches at 7 bases. Germline CDR1 SGHTA, CDR2 FQGNSA. This CDR3 spans 14 amino acids. V gave up 5 bases and J gave up 8 bases; unmatched junction bases: 11. CDR3 nucleotides: TGTGCCAGCAGCCCCGGGACAGACGGGGGAGGCTACACCTTC. Amino acid sequence: CASSPGTDGGGYTF. Complete variable domain (other parts from reference TRBV7-2 and TRBJ1-2): GAGVSQSPSNKVTEKGKDVELRCDPISGHTALYWYRQSLGQGLEFLIYFQGNSAPDKSGLPSDRFSAERTGGSVSTLTIQRTQQEDSAVYLCASSPGTDGGGYTFGSGTRLTVV.

CDR3 region: CASIRAASTDTQYF. The DNA for the CDR3 is TGTGCCAGCATCAGAGCGGCAAGCACAGATACGCAGTATTTT. The chain joins TRBV6-5 to TRBJ2-3; D possibly corresponds to TRBD2 (5 bases). Germline V gene data show CDR1 as MNHEY and CDR2 as SVGAGI. The V end was cut by 7 bases, the J end by 0 bases, with 11 bases between. This CDR3 spans 14 amino acids.

The chain combines TRBV6-2 or TRBV6-3 with TRBJ1-5, with 7 bases matching TRBD1. The trim removed 6 bases at V and 0 bases at J, leaving 8 bases unmatched. The CDR3 length is 16 residues. CDR1 is MNHEY, CDR2 SVGEGT, per germline. The CDR3 nucleotides read TGTGCCAGCAGCCCCGGGACAGACTATAGCAATCAGCCCCAGCATTTT. Translation: CASSPGTDYSNQPQHF.

The chain combines TRBV5-1 with TRBJ1-2, with 8 bases matching TRBD1. This CDR3 comprises 14 residues. Germline trimming cut 4 bases from V and 8 bases from J; bases unmatched to any gene: 10. Germline CDR1 SGHRS, CDR2 YFSETQ. DNA for the CDR3: TGCGCCAGCAGCGTCCGACAGGGGTCGGAAGGCTACACCTTC. Translated: CASSVRQGSEGYTF.

The rearrangement joins TRBV3-1 (or the pseudogene TRBV3-2) to TRBJ2-7; TRBD1 aligns across 8 bases. V trimming: 3 bases; J trimming: 1 base; junction bases outside the gene matches: 5. The CDR3 contains 15 residues. Germline V CDR1 and CDR2: LGHDT, YNNKEL (reference sequence). The CDR3 bases are TGTGCCAGCAGCCAGACAGGGGCGCTTTCCTACGAGCAGTACTTC. The encoded protein is CASSQTGALSYEQYF.

The chain combines TRBV5-5 with TRBJ1-4; tentative D call: TRBD1 (6 bases). V lost 4 bases and J lost 6, with 16 bases in between. The germline V gene has CDR1 SGHKS and CDR2 YYEKEE (reference sequence). The CDR3 spans 15 residues. The CDR3 DNA follows: TGTGCCAGCAGCCCTGACAGTTACAGGGATGAAAAACTGTTTTTT. Its translation: CASSPDSYRDEKLFF.

This clone occurred a few times. The CDR3 DNA is TGTGCCAGCTTTACGGGCAAGATACCGGAGGGTTGGACCTACGAGCAGTACTTC. Its translation is CASFTGKIPEGWTYEQYF. The chain recombines TRBV6-4 with TRBJ2-7, with a weak D call TRBD2 (6 bases). The germline CDR1 and CDR2 sequences are MRHNA and SNTAGT. Trimming pared 8 bases from V and 2 bases from J, leaving 28 bases between. This CDR3 comprises 18 residues.

The rearrangement links TRBV5-6 to TRBJ1-6; D ambiguous. V was trimmed by 1 base and J by 11 bases, leaving 16 bases between them. There are 15 residues in the CDR3. Germline CDR1 and CDR2: SGHDT and YYEEEE. CDR3 loop: CASSLWAGGSTPLHF. The CDR3 nucleotides read TGTGCCAGCAGCTTGTGGGCAGGTGGGTCGACACCCCTCCACTTT.

The sample holds a few counts of this clone. The J gene is TRBJ2-7, the V gene TRBV2, with D perhaps matching TRBD2 (6 bases). Trimming stripped 10 bases from V and 1 base from J, with 14 bases between. Germline lookup yields CDR1 SNHLY and CDR2 FYNNEI. The CDR3 has 13 amino acids. The CDR3 reads CATIGGLSYEQYF. The CDR3 region has the DNA TGTGCCACCATCGGGGGACTTTCCTACGAGCAGTACTTC.

The count of this clone is one. The chain is built from TRBV2 and TRBJ2-4; D remains ambiguous. V lost 9 bases, J lost 0 bases, and 15 bases lay in between. Germline loops: CDR1 SNHLY, CDR2 FYNNEI. The CDR3 extends over 15 amino acids. The CDR3 DNA reads TGTGCCAGTAATGGGCAGCTACTAGCCAAAAACATTCAGTACTTC. Translation: CASNGQLLAKNIQYF.

The DNA of the CDR3 is TGTGCCAGTACCGACGGGGGGTTTGGCACTGAAGCTTTCTTT. This translates into CASTDGGFGTEAFF. V is TRBV19 and J is TRBJ1-1; weak D call: TRBD1 (5 bases). CDR1 and CDR2 from the germline V gene are LNHDA and SQIVND (reference sequence). The V end lost 7 bases, the J end lost 4 bases, and 16 bases lay between the germline ends. This CDR3 region has 14 residues. The variable domain in full, completed from reference TRBV19 and TRBJ1-1, reads DGGITQSPKYLFRKEGQNVTLSCEQNLNHDAMYWYRQDPGQGLRLIYYSQIVNDFQKGDIAEGYSVSREKKESFPLTVTSAQKNPTAFYLCASTDGGFGTEAFFGQGTRLTVV.

This clone has only a few counts. CDR3 nucleotide sequence: TGTGCCAGCAGCTTTGAGGGGTTTGCTGGAAACACCATATATTTT. Translated, it gives CASSFEGFAGNTIYF. The chain carries TRBV12-1 and TRBJ1-3; no check of the table's D call, TRBD1, against the DNA was made. TRBV12-1 is a pseudogene locus. The CDR3 totals 15 residues.

This chain links TRBV5-1 with TRBJ2-7, with a tentative D call TRBD1 (6 bases). CDR1 SGHRS and CDR2 YFSETQ come from the germline V gene. Trimming took off 4 bases at V and 2 bases at J, with 10 bases between the two ends. The CDR3 loop spans 13 amino acids. CDR3 region: CASSPGQTYEQYF. DNA for the CDR3: TGCGCCAGCAGCCCCGGACAGACCTACGAGCAGTACTTC.

This chain links TRBV18 with TRBJ1-6, with TRBD1 matching 7 bases. The CDR3 has 14 amino acids. V was pared by 3 bases and J by 10 bases, with 6 bases of the junction left unmatched. Per germline, CDR1 KGHSH and CDR2 LQKENI. CDR3 DNA sequence: TGTGCCAGCTCACCGGAGACAGGGTTGTCACCCCTCCACTTT. Translated, it gives CASSPETGLSPLHF. Supplemented by reference TRBV18 and TRBJ1-6, the full variable domain reads NAGVMQNPRHLVRRRGQEARLRCSPMKGHSHVYWYRQLPEEGLKFMVYLQKENIIDESGMPKERFSAEFPKEGPSILRIQQVVRGDSAAYFCASSPETGLSPLHFGNGTRLTVT.

V gene TRBV5-1 combines with J gene TRBJ2-2, with 7 positions matching TRBD1. CDR1 and CDR2 (germline): SGHRS, YFSETQ. The J segment lost 3 bases and the V segment lost 4 bases, leaving 6 bases of the junction unmatched. This CDR3 contains 15 residues. The CDR3 DNA reads TGCGCCAGCAGCACCGGCCAGGGGGACACCGGGGAGCTGTTTTTT. This encodes CASSTGQGDTGELFF.

The J gene is TRBJ1-1, the V gene TRBV5-4, with 11 bases that match TRBD1. Per germline, CDR1 SGHNT and CDR2 YYREEE (reference sequence). The CDR3 consists of 15 residues. The ends lost 4 bases at V and 5 bases at J; junction bases unmatched: 7. DNA of the CDR3: TGTGCCAGCAGCCTGGGGACAGGGGGTGGGACTGAAGCTTTCTTT. Its protein product is CASSLGTGGGTEAFF.

The chain carries TRBV6-6 and TRBJ2-7; 14 nucleotides line up with TRBD2. The length of the CDR3 is 16 residues. Germline V lookup: CDR1 MNHNY, CDR2 SVGAGI (reference sequence). The V gene end was trimmed by 5 bases and the J gene end by 7 bases; junction bases not matched to a gene: 10. The CDR3 protein is CASSKGGTSGSLEQYF. CDR3 nucleotide sequence: TGTGCCAGCAGTAAGGGGGGGACTAGCGGGAGCTTGGAGCAGTACTTC.

This chain joins TRBV5-5 and TRBJ2-5; 7 bases agree with TRBD2. Germline loops: CDR1 SGHKS, CDR2 YYEKEE (reference sequence). The CDR3 has 14 amino acids. V lost 4 bases and J lost 5; bases outside the gene matches: 8. DNA for the CDR3: TGTGCCAGCAGCCTACGGACTAGTATGGAGACCCAGTACTTC. Protein sequence: CASSLRTSMETQYF.

This clone was detected once. V gene TRBV27 combines with J gene TRBJ2-7; TRBD2 aligns across 12 bases. CDR1 MNHEY and CDR2 SMNVEV come from the germline V gene (reference sequence). The CDR3 spans 15 residues. With 6 bases clipped from V and 7 bases from J, the junction kept 10 bases outside the gene matches. CDR3 protein: CASRPRLAGAREQYF. The CDR3 DNA follows: TGTGCCAGCAGACCCCGACTAGCGGGAGCGCGAGAGCAGTACTTC.

The chain uses TRBV7-3 and TRBJ2-7, with a possible D match to TRBD2 (5 bases). Germline CDR1 SGHTA, CDR2 FQGTGA. The CDR3 runs 14 residues. V lost 5 bases, J lost 7 bases, and 18 bases lay in between. Here the CDR3 DNA reads TGTGCCAGCAGCCCCGGACGAGGGTTCGGGGAGCAGTACTTC. Protein product: CASSPGRGFGEQYF.